This TCR beta chain was sequenced for a study of blood T cell repertoires in COVID-19. In the study overall: Samples representing acute and convalescent COVID-19 were sourced from the United States, Italy and Spain.

The assay was immunoSEQ multiplex PCR, and TCRdb's table has in-frame clones only and misses some. The sample has tens of thousands of clones; 80% to 90% are singletons. Trimming pared 7 bases from V and 7 bases from J, leaving 4 bases between. CDR1 is SNHLY, CDR2 FYNNEI, per germline. This CDR3 comprises 10 residues. The sequence derives from a middle-aged man with acute or convalescent COVID-19. Sequenced material: peripheral blood. The chain couples TRBV2 to TRBJ1-4; D gene unclear. The CDR3 loop is CASKLEKLFF. The CDR3 bases are TGTGCCAGCAAACTTGAAAAACTGTTTTTT.